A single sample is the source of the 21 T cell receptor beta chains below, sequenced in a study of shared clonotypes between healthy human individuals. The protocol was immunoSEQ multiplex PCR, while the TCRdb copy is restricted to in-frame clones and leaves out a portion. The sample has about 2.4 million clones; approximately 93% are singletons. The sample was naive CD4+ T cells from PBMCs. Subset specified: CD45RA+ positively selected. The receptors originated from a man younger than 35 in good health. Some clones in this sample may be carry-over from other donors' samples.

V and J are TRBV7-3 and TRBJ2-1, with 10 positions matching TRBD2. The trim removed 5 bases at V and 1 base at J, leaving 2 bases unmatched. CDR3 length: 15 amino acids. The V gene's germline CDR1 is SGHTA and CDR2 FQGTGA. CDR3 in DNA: TGTGCCAGCAGCCATAGCGGGGGGTCCTACAATGAGCAGTTCTTC. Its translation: CASSHSGGSYNEQFF. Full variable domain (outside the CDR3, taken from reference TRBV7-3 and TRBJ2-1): GAGVSQTPSNKVTEKGKYVELRCDPISGHTALYWYRQSLGQGPEFLIYFQGTGAADDSGLPNDRFFAVRPEGSVSTLKIQRTERGDSAVYLCASSHSGGSYNEQFFGPGTRLTVL.

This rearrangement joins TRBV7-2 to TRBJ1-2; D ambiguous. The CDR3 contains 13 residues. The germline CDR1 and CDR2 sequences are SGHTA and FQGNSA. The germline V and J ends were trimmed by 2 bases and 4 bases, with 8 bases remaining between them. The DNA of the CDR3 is TGTGCCAGCAGCTTATACAGATTCTATGGCTACACCTTC. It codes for CASSLYRFYGYTF.

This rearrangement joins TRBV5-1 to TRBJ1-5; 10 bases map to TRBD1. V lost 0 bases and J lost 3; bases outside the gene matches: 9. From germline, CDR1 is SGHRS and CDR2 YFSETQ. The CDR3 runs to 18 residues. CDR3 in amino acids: CASSLEPTGQGYNQPQHF. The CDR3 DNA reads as TGCGCCAGCAGCTTGGAGCCCACGGGACAGGGGTACAATCAGCCCCAGCATTTT.

The CDR3 reads CASTLVLGAHTEAFF. In nucleotides, the CDR3 is TGTGCCAGCACTCTGGTTCTCGGGGCCCACACTGAAGCTTTCTTT. V is TRBV5-4 and J is TRBJ1-1; tentatively, D is TRBD1 (5 bases). The V end lost 6 bases, the J end lost 3 bases, and 18 bases lay between the germline ends. The length of the CDR3 is 15 residues. CDR1 and CDR2 (germline): SGHNT, YYREEE (reference sequence).

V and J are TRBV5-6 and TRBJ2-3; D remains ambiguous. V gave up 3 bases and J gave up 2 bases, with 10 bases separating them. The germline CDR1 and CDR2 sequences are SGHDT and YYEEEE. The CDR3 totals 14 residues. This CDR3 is CASSSEPVTDTQYF. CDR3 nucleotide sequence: TGTGCCAGCAGCTCGGAGCCTGTCACAGATACGCAGTATTTT.

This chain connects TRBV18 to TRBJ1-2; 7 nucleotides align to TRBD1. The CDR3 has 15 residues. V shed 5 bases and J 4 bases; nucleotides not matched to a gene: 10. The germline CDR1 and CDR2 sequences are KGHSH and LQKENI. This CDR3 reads CASSKIRDSPYGYTF. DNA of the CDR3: TGTGCCAGCTCAAAGATCCGGGACAGCCCCTATGGCTACACCTTC.

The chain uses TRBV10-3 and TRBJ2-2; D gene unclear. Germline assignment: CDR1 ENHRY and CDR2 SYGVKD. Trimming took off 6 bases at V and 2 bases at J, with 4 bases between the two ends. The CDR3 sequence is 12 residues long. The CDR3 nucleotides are TGTGCCATCAGCGTCAACACCGGGGAGCTGTTTTTT. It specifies CAISVNTGELFF.

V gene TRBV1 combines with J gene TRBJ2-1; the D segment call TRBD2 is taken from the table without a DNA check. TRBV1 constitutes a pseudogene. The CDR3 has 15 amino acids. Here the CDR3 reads CTSSPQRTSGNEQFF. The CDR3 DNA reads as TGCACCAGCAGCCCCCAGAGAACTAGCGGCAATGAGCAGTTCTTC.

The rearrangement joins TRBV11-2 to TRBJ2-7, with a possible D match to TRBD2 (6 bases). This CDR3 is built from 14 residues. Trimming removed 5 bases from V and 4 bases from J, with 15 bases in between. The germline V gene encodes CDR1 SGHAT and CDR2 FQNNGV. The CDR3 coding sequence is TGTGCCAGCAGCCCCCCGGGGAGGTGGTACGAGCAGTACTTC. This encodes CASSPPGRWYEQYF.

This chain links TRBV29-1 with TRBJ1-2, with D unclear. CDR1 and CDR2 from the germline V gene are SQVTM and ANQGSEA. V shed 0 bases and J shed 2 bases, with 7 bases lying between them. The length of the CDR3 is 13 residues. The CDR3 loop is CSVEDRINYGYTF. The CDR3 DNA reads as TGCAGCGTTGAAGACCGAATCAACTATGGCTACACCTTC.

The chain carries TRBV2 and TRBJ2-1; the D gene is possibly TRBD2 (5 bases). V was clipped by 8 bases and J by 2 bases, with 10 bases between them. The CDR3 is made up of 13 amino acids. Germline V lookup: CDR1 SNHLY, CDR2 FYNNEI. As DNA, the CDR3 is TGTGCCAGCCAAGCCGGGACCTACAATGAGCAGTTCTTC. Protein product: CASQAGTYNEQFF.

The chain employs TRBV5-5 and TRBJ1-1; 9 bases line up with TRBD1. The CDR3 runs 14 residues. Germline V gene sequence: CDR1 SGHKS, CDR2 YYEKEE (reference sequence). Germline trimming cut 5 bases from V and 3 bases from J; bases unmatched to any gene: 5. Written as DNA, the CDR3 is TGTGCCAGCAGACTACAGGGGGCGCACACTGAAGCTTTCTTT. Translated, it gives CASRLQGAHTEAFF.

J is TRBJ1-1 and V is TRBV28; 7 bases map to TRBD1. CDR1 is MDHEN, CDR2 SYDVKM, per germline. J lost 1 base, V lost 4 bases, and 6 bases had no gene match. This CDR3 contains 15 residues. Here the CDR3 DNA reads TGTGCCAGCAGTTCACAGGGGAGTCCGAACACTGAAGCTTTCTTT. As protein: CASSSQGSPNTEAFF.

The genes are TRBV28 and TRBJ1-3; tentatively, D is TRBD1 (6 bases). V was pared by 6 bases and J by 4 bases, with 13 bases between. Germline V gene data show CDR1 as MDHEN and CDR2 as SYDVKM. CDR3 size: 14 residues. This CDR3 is CASSPGALGNTIYF. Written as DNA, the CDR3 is TGTGCCAGCAGCCCAGGGGCGCTGGGAAACACCATATATTTT.

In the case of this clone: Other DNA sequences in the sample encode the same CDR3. The CDR3 DNA is TGTGCCAGCAGTCTCGAGGTGAACACTGAAGCTTTCTTT. It encodes CASSLEVNTEAFF. The chain recombines TRBV7-9 with TRBJ1-1; no firm D call. Germline V CDR1 and CDR2: SEHNR, FQNEAQ (reference sequence). V lost 6 bases to trimming and J lost 0 bases, with 8 bases between them. The CDR3 is 13 amino acids.

The CDR3 is CASSFLGLAGGPNTGELFF. CDR3 in DNA: TGTGCCAGCAGTTTCCTAGGACTAGCGGGAGGGCCGAACACCGGGGAGCTGTTTTTT. J is TRBJ2-2 and V is TRBV28; 15 nucleotides agree with TRBD2. This CDR3 has 19 residues. V was pared by 3 bases and J by 0 bases, with 5 bases of the junction left unmatched. Germline CDR1 is MDHEN and CDR2 is SYDVKM.

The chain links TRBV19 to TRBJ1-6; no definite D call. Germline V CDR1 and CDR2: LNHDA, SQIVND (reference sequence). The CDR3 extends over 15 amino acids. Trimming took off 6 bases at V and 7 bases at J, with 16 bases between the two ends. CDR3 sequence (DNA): TGTGCCAGTAGCGGAGGCGGGCAGTTCAATTCACCCCTCCACTTT. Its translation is CASSGGGQFNSPLHF.

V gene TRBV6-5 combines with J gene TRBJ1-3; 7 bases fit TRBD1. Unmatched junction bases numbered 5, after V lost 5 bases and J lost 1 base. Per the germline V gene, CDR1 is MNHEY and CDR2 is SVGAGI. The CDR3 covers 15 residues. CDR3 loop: CASSRRQGSGNTIYF. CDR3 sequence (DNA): TGTGCCAGCAGTCGCAGACAGGGATCTGGAAACACCATATATTTT.

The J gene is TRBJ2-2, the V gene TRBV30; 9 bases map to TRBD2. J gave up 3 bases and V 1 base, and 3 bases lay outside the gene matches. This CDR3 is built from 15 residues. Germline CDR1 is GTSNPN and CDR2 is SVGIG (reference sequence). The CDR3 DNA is TGTGCCTGGAGTGCTACTAGCGGGTACACCGGGGAGCTGTTTTTT. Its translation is CAWSATSGYTGELFF.

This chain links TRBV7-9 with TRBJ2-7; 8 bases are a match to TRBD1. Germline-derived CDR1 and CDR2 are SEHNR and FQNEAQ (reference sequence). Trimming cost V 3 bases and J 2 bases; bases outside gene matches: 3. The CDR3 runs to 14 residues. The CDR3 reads CASSFGDRPYEQYF. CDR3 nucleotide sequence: TGTGCCAGCAGCTTCGGGGACAGGCCCTACGAGCAGTACTTC.

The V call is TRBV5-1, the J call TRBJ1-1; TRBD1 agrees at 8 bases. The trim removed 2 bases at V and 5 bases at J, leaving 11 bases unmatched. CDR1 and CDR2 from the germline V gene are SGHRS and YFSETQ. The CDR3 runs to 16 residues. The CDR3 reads CASSFRQGQGRTEAFF. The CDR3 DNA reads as TGCGCCAGCAGCTTTCGACAGGGGCAGGGAAGGACTGAAGCTTTCTTT.